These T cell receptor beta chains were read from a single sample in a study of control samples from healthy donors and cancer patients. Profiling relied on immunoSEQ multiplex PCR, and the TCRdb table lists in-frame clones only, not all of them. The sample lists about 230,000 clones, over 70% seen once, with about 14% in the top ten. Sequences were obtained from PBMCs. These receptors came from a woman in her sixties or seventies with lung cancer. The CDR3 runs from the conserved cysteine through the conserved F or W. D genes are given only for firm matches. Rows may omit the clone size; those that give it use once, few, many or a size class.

CDR3aa: CASSLGQGSTDTQYF; CDR3nt: TGTGCCAGCAGCCTTGGACAGGGTAGCACAGATACGCAGTATTTT; d_gene: TRBD1; v_gene: TRBV5-4; len: 15; abundance: once; j_gene: TRBJ2-3
CDR3aa: CASSVGLQGLQETQYF; CDR3nt: TGTGCCAGCAGCGTGGGATTACAGGGGTTGCAAGAGACCCAGTACTTC; d_gene: TRBD1; v_gene: TRBV9; len: 16; abundance: NA; j_gene: TRBJ2-5
CDR3aa: CASSGQGTRGYEQYF; CDR3nt: TGTGCCAGCAGTGGACAGGGGACGCGGGGCTACGAGCAGTACTTC; d_gene: TRBD1; v_gene: TRBV6-6; len: 15; abundance: NA; j_gene: TRBJ2-7
CDR3aa: CASRKGQGFSYEQYF; CDR3nt: TGTGCCAGCAGAAAGGGACAGGGGTTCTCCTACGAGCAGTACTTC; d_gene: TRBD1; v_gene: TRBV7-3; len: 15; abundance: NA; j_gene: TRBJ2-7
CDR3aa: CASSVAGGNNEQFF; CDR3nt: TGTGCCAGCAGTGTAGCGGGGGGGAATAATGAGCAGTTCTTC; d_gene: TRBD2; v_gene: TRBV2; len: 14; abundance: NA; j_gene: TRBJ2-1
CDR3aa: CASSFPGGAGAEAFF; CDR3nt: TGTGCCAGCAGTTTCCCCGGCGGGGCGGGGGCTGAAGCTTTCTTT; d_gene: NA; v_gene: TRBV6-2/TRBV6-3; len: 15; abundance: NA; j_gene: TRBJ1-1
CDR3aa: CASGDRGGHSGANVLTF; CDR3nt: TGTGCCAGCGGGGACAGGGGGGGACACTCTGGGGCCAACGTCCTGACTTTC; d_gene: TRBD1; v_gene: TRBV19; len: 17; abundance: once; j_gene: TRBJ2-6
CDR3aa: CASSDRFRDVPYEQYF; CDR3nt: TGTGCCAGCAGTGACCGTTTTCGGGATGTTCCCTACGAGCAGTACTTC; d_gene: NA; v_gene: TRBV6-1; len: 16; abundance: NA; j_gene: TRBJ2-7
CDR3aa: CASARRGQVNTGELFF; CDR3nt: TGTGCCAGCGCGCGACGAGGACAGGTGAACACCGGGGAGCTGTTTTTT; d_gene: TRBD1; v_gene: TRBV2; len: 16; abundance: NA; j_gene: TRBJ2-2
CDR3aa: CASSPPLVGSWGYTF; CDR3nt: TGTGCCAGCAGCCCACCTTTGGTGGGTTCTTGGGGCTACACCTTC; d_gene: NA; v_gene: TRBV7-8; len: 15; abundance: NA; j_gene: TRBJ1-2
CDR3aa: CASGKTDTGELFF; CDR3nt: TGCGCCAGCGGCAAAACAGACACCGGGGAGCTGTTTTTT; d_gene: NA; v_gene: TRBV5-1; len: 13; abundance: NA; j_gene: TRBJ2-2
CDR3aa: CASSRQGAGANVLTF; CDR3nt: TGTGCCAGCAGCCGACAGGGTGCCGGGGCCAACGTCCTGACTTTC; d_gene: TRBD1; v_gene: TRBV3-1/TRBV3-2; len: 15; abundance: NA; j_gene: TRBJ2-6
CDR3aa: CSVGQGSTGELFF; CDR3nt: TGCAGCGTGGGACAGGGGAGCACCGGGGAGCTGTTTTTT; d_gene: TRBD1; v_gene: TRBV29-1; len: 13; abundance: NA; j_gene: TRBJ2-2
CDR3aa: CASSLWTGSEAFF; CDR3nt: TGCGCCAGCAGCCTATGGACGGGCTCTGAAGCTTTCTTT; d_gene: NA; v_gene: TRBV5-1; len: 13; abundance: NA; j_gene: TRBJ1-1
CDR3aa: CASSPRTGGNYGYTF; CDR3nt: TGTGCCAGCTCACCTCGGACAGGGGGCAACTATGGCTACACCTTC; d_gene: TRBD1; v_gene: TRBV18; len: 15; abundance: NA; j_gene: TRBJ1-2
CDR3aa: CASSPRTANQPQHF; CDR3nt: TGTGCCAGCAGCCCCCGGACAGCGAATCAGCCCCAGCATTTT; d_gene: NA; v_gene: TRBV11-2; len: 14; abundance: NA; j_gene: TRBJ1-5
CDR3aa: CASSLDSSSYEQYF; CDR3nt: TGTGCCAGCAGCTTGGACTCAAGCTCCTACGAGCAGTACTTC; d_gene: NA; v_gene: TRBV7-6; len: 14; abundance: NA; j_gene: TRBJ2-7
CDR3aa: CASSVDSGYEKLFF; CDR3nt: TGTGCCAGCAGCGTGGACAGCGGTTATGAAAAACTGTTTTTT; d_gene: NA; v_gene: TRBV9; len: 14; abundance: NA; j_gene: TRBJ1-4
CDR3aa: CASCLGGSPLHF; CDR3nt: TGTGCCAGTTGCTTGGGGGGTTCACCCCTCCACTTT; d_gene: NA; v_gene: TRBV6-6; len: 12; abundance: NA; j_gene: TRBJ1-6